Below, one TCR beta chain is given with its context. Its antigen is undetermined. V shed 0 bases and J 4 bases; nucleotides not matched to a gene: 5. This CDR3 spans 16 amino acids. From germline, CDR1 is MGHRA and CDR2 YSYEKL. This specimen comes from a study of response to subunit inactivated influenza vaccine. Findings and caveats of the study: The authors offered the suggestion that each seasonal influenza vaccination recruits few new T cells.

Using its own MiXCR run on the RT-PCR reads, TCRdb lists one record per CDR3 protein. The table lists about 160,000 distinct CDR3 sequences, around 10% of them singletons. The source is a man between 50 and 75 years old who received an inactivated influenza vaccine. The chain links TRBV4-1 to TRBJ2-1; 8 bases map to TRBD2. The sequences come from CD8+ T cells sorted from PBMCs, collected roughly 24 months after vaccination. The CDR3 nucleotides read TGCGCCAGCAGCCAAGATGAGCGGGGGCCTTACAATGAGCAGTTCTTC. Translated: CASSQDERGPYNEQFF.